The rows below give T cell receptor beta chains drawn from one sample of a study of OX40 agonist ivuxolimab in advanced cancers. The protocol was immunoSEQ multiplex PCR, while the TCRdb copy is restricted to in-frame clones and leaves out a portion. The data hold tens of thousands of clones, with roughly 84% observed a single time. Sequenced material: CD4+ or CD8+ T cells sorted from blood, taken in a trial of the OX40 agonist ivuxolimab. These receptors were taken from an adult with an advanced solid tumor such as melanoma, head and neck, liver or kidney cancer. CDR3s include the opening cysteine and the closing phenylalanine or tryptophan. The order of the fields is clone size, V gene, J gene, D gene, CDR3 protein, CDR3 DNA. The D gene is left open where the match is weak. Clone size appears in some rows only: once, few, many, or a class for an expanded clone.

>-|TRBV19|TRBJ2-2|-
CASMGIDTGELFF
TGTGCCAGTATGGGGATCGACACCGGGGAGCTGTTTTTT
>once|TRBV29-1|TRBJ2-1|-
CSVEDREAGWLGEQFF
TGCAGCGTTGAAGATCGAGAGGCAGGGTGGTTGGGTGAGCAGTTCTTC
>-|TRBV7-2|TRBJ2-7|-
CASTPGGGFSYEQYF
TGTGCCAGCACCCCAGGCGGGGGCTTTTCCTACGAGCAGTACTTC
>-|TRBV5-1|TRBJ1-4|-
CASSSDPVGANEKLFF
TGCGCCAGCAGCTCGGACCCTGTTGGCGCTAATGAAAAACTGTTTTTT
>-|TRBV6-6|TRBJ1-6|-
CASSYGAGNSPLHF
TGTGCCAGCAGTTACGGGGCAGGCAATTCACCCCTCCACTTT
>-|TRBV9|TRBJ2-6|-
CASTKSLQGTGANVLTF
TGTGCCAGCACCAAATCATTACAGGGCACTGGGGCCAACGTCCTGACTTTC
>-|TRBV18|TRBJ1-2|TRBD1
CASSPPNHRGRFSGYTF
TGTGCCAGCTCACCACCGAACCACAGGGGGCGCTTCTCTGGCTACACCTTC
>-|TRBV27|TRBJ1-1|-
CASSPSRPYTEAFF
TGTGCCAGCAGTCCCTCGAGGCCTTACACTGAAGCTTTCTTT
>few|TRBV2|TRBJ1-3|TRBD1
CASSYDKGARNTIYF
TGTGCCAGCAGCTACGACAAGGGGGCTAGGAACACCATATATTTT
>-|TRBV7-6|TRBJ2-2|-
CASSQGHLSGELFF
TGTGCCAGCAGCCAAGGACATCTCTCCGGGGAGCTGTTTTTT
>-|TRBV7-9|TRBJ1-4|TRBD1
CASRYSGGKLFF
TGTGCCAGCAGATATTCAGGGGGAAAACTGTTTTTT
>-|TRBV6-1|TRBJ1-2|TRBD1
CASVSATGGSYGYTF
TGTGCCAGCGTATCGGCAACAGGGGGTAGCTATGGCTACACCTTC
>once|TRBV7-3|TRBJ2-3|TRBD1
CASSILDRGTDTQYF
TGTGCCAGCAGCATACTGGACAGGGGTACAGATACGCAGTATTTT
>-|TRBV6-1|TRBJ1-2|-
CASRNYYGYTF
TGTGCCAGCAGGAATTACTATGGCTACACCTTC
>-|TRBV5-4|TRBJ2-7|-
CASSRGSRDYEQYF
TGTGCCAGCAGTAGAGGGTCCCGAGACTACGAGCAGTACTTC
>-|TRBV18|TRBJ1-1|TRBD1
CASSPMTGFKVSAEAFF
TGTGCCAGCTCACCCATGACAGGGTTTAAGGTTTCGGCTGAAGCTTTCTTT
>-|TRBV27|TRBJ1-6|-
CASSSWSAHGGSPLHF
TGTGCCAGCAGTTCTTGGTCAGCGCACGGGGGTTCACCCCTCCACTTT
>-|TRBV28|TRBJ2-3|-
CASSSPSDTQYF
TGTGCCAGCAGTTCACCGTCAGATACGCAGTATTTT
>-|TRBV5-4|TRBJ2-3|TRBD2
CASKLLSGGVGDTQYF
TGTGCCAGCAAATTACTTAGCGGGGGGGTCGGAGATACGCAGTATTTT
>-|TRBV9|TRBJ1-6|TRBD1
CASSPALRQGPGSHNSPLHF
TGTGCCAGCAGCCCTGCTCTCCGACAGGGTCCGGGGAGCCATAATTCACCCCTCCACTTT
>once|TRBV5-4|TRBJ2-2|-
CASSRRGRPNTGELFF
TGTGCCAGCAGCAGACGTGGCAGGCCGAACACCGGGGAGCTGTTTTTT
>once|TRBV18|TRBJ1-2|-
CASSPENLAGGYTF
TGTGCCAGCTCACCAGAAAACCTGGCAGGGGGCTACACCTTC
>-|TRBV6-5|TRBJ2-1|-
CATVKNQGNEQFF
TGTGCCACCGTCAAAAATCAGGGCAATGAGCAGTTCTTC
>few|TRBV19|TRBJ1-5|TRBD1
CASMTGNKGNQPQHF
TGTGCCAGCATGACAGGGAATAAGGGCAATCAGCCCCAGCATTTT
>-|TRBV6-6|TRBJ1-5|TRBD1
CASSSTGVSNQPQHF
TGTGCCAGCAGCAGTACAGGGGTCAGCAATCAGCCCCAGCATTTT
>-|TRBV7-9|TRBJ1-1|-
CASSSGGAANTEAFF
TGTGCCAGCAGCTCCGGAGGGGCGGCGAACACTGAAGCTTTCTTT
>once|TRBV6-6|TRBJ1-1|-
CASSDAGSTEAFF
TGTGCCAGCAGCGACGCAGGGAGCACTGAAGCTTTCTTT
>-|TRBV7-1|TRBJ2-6|-
CASSIVTHEDKSGQRPDF
TGTGCCAGCAGCATAGTAACTCACGAGGACAAGTCGGGCCAACGTCCTGATTTC
>-|TRBV28|TRBJ1-2|TRBD1
CASATTADRNYGYTF
TGTGCCAGCGCTACCACAGCGGACAGGAACTATGGCTACACCTTC
>-|TRBV7-6|TRBJ2-1|-
CASRSAGEQFF
TGTGCCAGCAGATCAGCGGGTGAGCAGTTCTTC
>-|TRBV7-6|TRBJ2-3|-
CASRPASTDTQYF
TGTGCCAGCAGGCCGGCCAGCACAGATACGCAGTATTTT
>-|TRBV6-6|TRBJ2-1|-
CASRSQRTLDNEQFF
TGTGCCAGCAGAAGTCAGCGGACCCTGGACAATGAGCAGTTCTTC
>-|TRBV7-2|TRBJ1-6|-
CASSSQADNSPLHF
TGTGCCAGCAGCTCCCAGGCGGATAATTCACCCCTCCACTTT
>few|TRBV27|TRBJ1-6|-
CASSFTNSPLHF
TGTGCCAGCAGTTTCACAAATTCACCCCTCCACTTT
>-|TRBV27|TRBJ1-1|-
CASSQRTTNTEAFF
TGTGCCAGCAGTCAAAGGACAACGAACACTGAAGCTTTCTTT
>-|TRBV30|TRBJ2-2|-
CAWTAYGELFF
TGTGCCTGGACAGCTTACGGGGAGCTGTTTTTT
>-|TRBV21-1|TRBJ1-6|-
CASSKWGTGYSPLHF
TGTGCCAGCAGCAAATGGGGGACAGGATATTCACCCCTCCACTTT
>-|TRBV10-3|TRBJ1-1|-
CAISESTGEAFF
TGTGCCATCAGTGAGTCGACAGGTGAAGCTTTCTTT
>-|TRBV7-2|TRBJ2-5|-
CASSFGNRVGETQYF
TGTGCCAGCAGCTTTGGAAACAGGGTAGGCGAGACCCAGTACTTC
>few|TRBV28|TRBJ1-2|TRBD1
CASRLTGWTGYTF
TGTGCCAGCAGACTGACAGGGTGGACTGGCTACACCTTC
>-|TRBV7-8|TRBJ1-5|-
CASSSRDRVNQPQHF
TGTGCCAGCAGCTCCCGGGACCGTGTAAATCAGCCCCAGCATTTT
>-|TRBV7-2|TRBJ2-3|TRBD1
CASSSGQGRETDTQYF
TGTGCCAGCAGCTCGGGACAGGGGAGGGAAACAGATACGCAGTATTTT
>-|TRBV10-3|TRBJ1-1|TRBD1
CAISADREAMNTEAFF
TGTGCCATCAGTGCGGACAGGGAAGCCATGAACACTGAAGCTTTCTTT
>-|TRBV11-1|TRBJ1-4|-
CASSLNRNEKLFF
TGTGCCAGCAGCCTTAACAGGAATGAAAAACTGTTTTTT
>-|TRBV19|TRBJ1-5|-
CASTPDGNQPQHF
TGTGCCAGTACCCCGGACGGGAATCAGCCCCAGCATTTT
>-|TRBV2|TRBJ2-7|-
CASRARTENSYEQYF
TGTGCCAGCAGGGCTAGGACAGAGAATTCCTACGAGCAGTACTTC
>-|TRBV5-1|TRBJ1-3|TRBD1
CASSLLGQGDTIYF
TGCGCCAGCAGCTTGTTGGGACAGGGAGACACCATATATTTT
>-|TRBV7-2|TRBJ1-1|-
CASSFLGPPDTEAFF
TGTGCCAGCAGCTTTCTGGGACCCCCGGACACTGAAGCTTTCTTT
>-|TRBV7-9|TRBJ1-1|-
CASSFREQGEAFF
TGTGCCAGCAGCTTCAGAGAACAGGGTGAAGCTTTCTTT
>-|TRBV4-3|TRBJ1-2|TRBD1
CASSTPTGGSNYGYTF
TGCGCCAGCAGCACCCCGACAGGGGGCTCTAACTATGGCTACACCTTC
>-|TRBV4-2|TRBJ1-3|-
CASSQRGEQGKNTIYF
TGTGCCAGCAGCCAAAGGGGGGAGCAGGGTAAAAACACCATATATTTT
>-|TRBV11-2|TRBJ2-1|TRBD2
CASSSQRGGFNEQFF
TGTGCCAGCAGCTCACAGCGGGGGGGCTTCAATGAGCAGTTCTTC
>-|TRBV5-1|TRBJ2-2|-
CASSLGRGLTGELFF
TGCGCCAGCAGCTTGGGGCGGGGGCTAACCGGGGAGCTGTTTTTT
>-|TRBV2|TRBJ1-4|-
CASRRRKGTNEKLFF
TGTGCCAGCAGGAGGAGAAAGGGCACTAATGAAAAACTGTTTTTT